This T cell receptor beta chain was sequenced in a study of T cell responses to AZD1222 COVID-19 vaccine. Using immunoSEQ multiplex PCR, the repertoire was profiled, and TCRdb retains in-frame clones only, with some absent. This table has 150,000 to 200,000 clones, roughly 88% appearing once. Regarding this clone: Its antigen remains unidentified.

Trimming stripped 4 bases from V and 7 bases from J, with 10 bases between. There are 13 residues in the CDR3. Study-wide results and caveats: Spike-specific TCR breadth and depth were elevated following two AZD1222 doses. Spike was spanned by vaccine-associated CD4 TCRs, which were dominant at 160-218 and 743-854.

The TCR originated in an adult in good health. The chain has TRBV12-3 or TRBV12-4 and TRBJ1-4; TRBD1 is a possible D gene (6 bases). Sequenced material: peripheral blood, taken on day 0 of AZD1222 vaccination. CDR3 sequence (DNA): TGTGCCAGCAGTTCCCAGGGGAGTGAAAAACTGTTTTTT. As protein: CASSSQGSEKLFF.